A selection of T cell receptor beta chains follows, all from one sample in a study of OX40 agonist ivuxolimab in advanced cancers. Sequencing was performed with immunoSEQ multiplex PCR; in TCRdb, only in-frame clones are kept and a portion is missing. The sample lists about 67,000 clones; roughly 84% were seen once. The source was CD4+ or CD8+ T cells sorted from blood, collected in a trial of the OX40 agonist ivuxolimab. All receptors come from an adult with an advanced solid tumor such as melanoma, head and neck, liver or kidney cancer. Each CDR3 is given with its conserved first and last residue. The D gene is left open where the match is weak. Size is stated for part of the rows, as once, few or many counts, or as a class when the clone is expanded.

TRBV5-6	TRBJ2-5	TRBD1	NA	TGTGCCAGCAGCCCCCGGACAGGATTTCAAGAGACCCAGTACTTC	CASSPRTGFQETQYF
TRBV10-2	TRBJ2-7	TRBD1	NA	TGCGCCAGCAGTCAACAGGGGGCGAGGGACGAGCAGTACTTC	CASSQQGARDEQYF
TRBV7-9	TRBJ2-5	NA	NA	TGTGCCAGCAGCTTAGCGGGGGCCAGTTCGGAGACCCAGTACTTC	CASSLAGASSETQYF
TRBV28	TRBJ2-6	NA	NA	TGTGCCAGCAGTTCTCCAGGAGCTACCTCTGGGGCCAACGTCCTGACTTTC	CASSSPGATSGANVLTF
TRBV11-2	TRBJ1-1	NA	NA	TGTGCCAGCAGCTTAGATCCTGTGAGGAACACTGAAGCTTTCTTT	CASSLDPVRNTEAFF
TRBV5-1	TRBJ2-3	NA	NA	TGCGCCAGCAGCTTGGCTGCGGGGCAGATAGATACGCAGTATTTT	CASSLAAGQIDTQYF
TRBV10-3	TRBJ2-5	TRBD1	few	TGTGCCATCAGCCTCACAGGGGCTGGGGAGACCCAGTACTTC	CAISLTGAGETQYF
TRBV28	TRBJ2-3	NA	NA	TGTGCCAGCAGGGGTGAGCCGGATACGCAGTATTTT	CASRGEPDTQYF
TRBV6-5	TRBJ2-1	TRBD1	NA	TGTGCCAGCAGAGACCGACAGGGTGCCAATGAGCAGTTCTTC	CASRDRQGANEQFF
TRBV4-3	TRBJ2-7	TRBD1	NA	TGCGCCAGCAGCCGGGACAGGGACCGGGAGCAGTACTTC	CASSRDRDREQYF
TRBV5-5	TRBJ2-3	TRBD1	NA	TGTGCCAGCAGCTTGGCGCGACAGGGGGTCGGCACAGATACGCAGTATTTT	CASSLARQGVGTDTQYF
TRBV19	TRBJ1-2	NA	NA	TGTGCCAGTAGTTTACTGAACTATGGCTACACCTTC	CASSLLNYGYTF
TRBV30	TRBJ1-4	NA	NA	TGTGCCTGGATGAGAAGCTCTGTGGGTGAAAAACTGTTTTTT	CAWMRSSVGEKLFF
TRBV6-1	TRBJ2-1	NA	few	TGTGCCAGCAGCCGGGGAACTGTTAATGAGCAGTTCTTC	CASSRGTVNEQFF
TRBV30	TRBJ2-7	NA	NA	TGTGCCTGGAGCGGAACCTACGAGCAGTACTTC	CAWSGTYEQYF
TRBV28	TRBJ2-1	NA	NA	TGTGCCAGCAGTCTCGGATTCAATGAGCAGTTCTTC	CASSLGFNEQFF